Shown below are 6 T cell receptor beta chains from a single sample sequenced in a study of T cell responses to AZD1222 COVID-19 vaccine. Data came from immunoSEQ multiplex PCR; TCRdb stores just in-frame clones and leaves some out. This sample has some 180,000 clones, with around 90% found just once. This material consisted of peripheral blood, taken 28 days after the second AZD1222 dose. Source of these receptors: an adult who received the AZD1222 COVID-19 vaccine.

This chain uses TRBV7-3 with TRBJ2-2; D gene unclear. Per the germline V gene, CDR1 is SGHTA and CDR2 is FQGTGA. The CDR3 contains 14 residues. Trimming shortened V by 5 bases and J by 3 bases, and 10 bases separated the two germline ends. The CDR3 DNA follows: TGTGCCAGCAGCCCCGCCACGTACACCGGGGAGCTGTTTTTT. As protein: CASSPATYTGELFF.

V and J are TRBV5-5 and TRBJ1-1; a possible D gene is TRBD1 (6 bases). Per the germline V gene, CDR1 is SGHKS and CDR2 is YYEKEE (reference sequence). The CDR3 is 15 amino acids. The V end lost 5 bases, the J end lost 1 base, and 15 bases lay between the germline ends. CDR3 residues: CASRTGTSGNTEAFF. The CDR3 region has the DNA TGTGCCAGCAGGACTGGGACATCGGGGAACACTGAAGCTTTCTTT.

The rearrangement links TRBV15 to TRBJ2-7; no definite D call. The CDR3 totals 15 residues. Germline V gene sequence: CDR1 LNHNV, CDR2 YYDKDF (reference sequence). Trimming left V 0 bases short and J 7 bases short, with 16 bases between. The CDR3 region is CATSRDLSEVLEQYF. CDR3 sequence (DNA): TGTGCCACCAGCAGAGATCTTTCGGAAGTACTTGAGCAGTACTTC.

The chain has TRBV27 and TRBJ1-1; D not resolved. Looked up from germline, CDR1 is MNHEY and CDR2 is SMNVEV (reference sequence). The V gene lost 5 bases and the J gene lost 6 bases, with 13 bases spanning the gap. This CDR3 is 13 amino acids long. CDR3 nucleotides: TGTGCCAGCAGTGAGGCAGGAGGGTCTGAAGCTTTCTTT. Translated: CASSEAGGSEAFF.

J is TRBJ1-6 and V is TRBV9; D is unclear. V shed 0 bases and J shed 0 bases, with 7 bases lying between them. The CDR3 loop spans 16 amino acids. Germline values: CDR1 SGDLS, CDR2 YYNGEE. The CDR3 DNA reads as TGTGCCAGCAGCGTAGCCAGCCTCTCCTATAATTCACCCCTCCACTTT. It specifies CASSVASLSYNSPLHF.

This sequence joins TRBV11-2 and TRBJ2-3; D is unresolved. Trimming removed 5 bases at V and 2 bases at J, with 17 bases between. The CDR3 consists of 16 residues. Germline V gene lookup returns CDR1 SGHAT and CDR2 FQNNGV. CDR3 sequence: CASSPTPREATDTQYF. As DNA, the CDR3 is TGTGCCAGCAGCCCGACCCCACGAGAAGCCACAGATACGCAGTATTTT.